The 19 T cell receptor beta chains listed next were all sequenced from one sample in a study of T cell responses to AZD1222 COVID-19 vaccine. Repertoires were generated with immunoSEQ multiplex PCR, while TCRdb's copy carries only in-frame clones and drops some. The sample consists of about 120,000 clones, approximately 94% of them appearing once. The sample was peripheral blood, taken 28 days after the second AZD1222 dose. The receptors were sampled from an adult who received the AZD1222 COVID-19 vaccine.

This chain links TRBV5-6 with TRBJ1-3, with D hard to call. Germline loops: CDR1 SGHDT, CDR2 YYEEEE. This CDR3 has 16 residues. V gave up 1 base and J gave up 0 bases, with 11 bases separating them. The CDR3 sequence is CASSLLRETSGNTIYF. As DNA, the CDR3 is TGTGCCAGCAGCTTGTTGAGAGAGACCTCTGGAAACACCATATATTTT.

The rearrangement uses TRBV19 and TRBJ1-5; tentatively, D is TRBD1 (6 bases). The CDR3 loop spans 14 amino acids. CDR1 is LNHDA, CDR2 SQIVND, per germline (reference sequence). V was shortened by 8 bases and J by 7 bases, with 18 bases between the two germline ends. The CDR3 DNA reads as TGTGCCAGTGAACAGGGAGGAGTCCGGCAGCCCCAGCATTTT. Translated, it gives CASEQGGVRQPQHF.

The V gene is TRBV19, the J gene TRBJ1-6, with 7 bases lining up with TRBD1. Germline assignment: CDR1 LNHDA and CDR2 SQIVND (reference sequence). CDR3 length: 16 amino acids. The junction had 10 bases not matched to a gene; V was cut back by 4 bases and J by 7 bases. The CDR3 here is CASSTTGGTANSPLHF. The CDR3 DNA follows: TGTGCCAGTAGTACTACCGGGGGGACAGCCAATTCACCCCTCCACTTT.

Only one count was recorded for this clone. CDR3 DNA: TGCGCCAGCAGTTTAACAGGGGCCAAACAAGAGACCCAGTACTTC. Amino acids: CASSLTGAKQETQYF. V and J are TRBV5-1 and TRBJ2-5; TRBD1 matches at 7 bases. The trim removed 5 bases at V and 2 bases at J, leaving 9 bases unmatched. This CDR3 comprises 15 residues. Per germline, CDR1 SGHRS and CDR2 YFSETQ.

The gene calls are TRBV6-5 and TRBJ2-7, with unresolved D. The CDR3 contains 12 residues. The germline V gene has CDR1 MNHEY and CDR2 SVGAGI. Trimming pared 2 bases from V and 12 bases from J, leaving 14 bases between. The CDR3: CASSYTSAVLYF. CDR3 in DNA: TGTGCCAGCAGTTACACCTCGGCCGTTCTGTACTTC.

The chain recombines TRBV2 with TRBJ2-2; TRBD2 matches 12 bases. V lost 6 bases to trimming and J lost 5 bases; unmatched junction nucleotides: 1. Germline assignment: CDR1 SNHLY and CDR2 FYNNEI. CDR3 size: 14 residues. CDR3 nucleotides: TGTGCCAGCAGGACTAGCGGGAGTACCGGGGAGCTGTTTTTT. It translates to CASRTSGSTGELFF.

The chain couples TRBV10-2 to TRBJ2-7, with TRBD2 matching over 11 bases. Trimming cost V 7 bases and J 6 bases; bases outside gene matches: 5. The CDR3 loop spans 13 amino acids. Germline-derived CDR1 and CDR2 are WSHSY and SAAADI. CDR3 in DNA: TGCGCCAGCACTCTAGCGGGAGGTAGCGAGCAGTACTTC. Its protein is CASTLAGGSEQYF.

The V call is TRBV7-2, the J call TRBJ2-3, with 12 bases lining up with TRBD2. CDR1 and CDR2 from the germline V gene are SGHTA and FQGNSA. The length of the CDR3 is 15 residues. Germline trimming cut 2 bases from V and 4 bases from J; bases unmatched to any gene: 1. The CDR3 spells CASSLLAGGPDTQYF. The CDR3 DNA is TGTGCCAGCAGCTTACTAGCGGGAGGGCCAGATACGCAGTATTTT.

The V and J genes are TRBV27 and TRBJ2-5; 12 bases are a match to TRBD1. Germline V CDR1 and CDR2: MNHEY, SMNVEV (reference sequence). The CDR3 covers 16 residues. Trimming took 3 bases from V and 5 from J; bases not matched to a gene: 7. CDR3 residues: CASSFGTGGIGETQYF. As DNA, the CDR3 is TGTGCCAGCAGTTTCGGGACAGGGGGCATCGGGGAGACCCAGTACTTC.

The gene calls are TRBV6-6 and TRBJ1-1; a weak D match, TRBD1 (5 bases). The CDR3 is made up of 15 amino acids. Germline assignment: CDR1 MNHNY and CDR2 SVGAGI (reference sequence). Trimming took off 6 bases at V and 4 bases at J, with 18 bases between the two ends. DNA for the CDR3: TGTGCCAGCAGCCCTACGGAGCGGGGGGGCACTGAAGCTTTCTTT. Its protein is CASSPTERGGTEAFF.

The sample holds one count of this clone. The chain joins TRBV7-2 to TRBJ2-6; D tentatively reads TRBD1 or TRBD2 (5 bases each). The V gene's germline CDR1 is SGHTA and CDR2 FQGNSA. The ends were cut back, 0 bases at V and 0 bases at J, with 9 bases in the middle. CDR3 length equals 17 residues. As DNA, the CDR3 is TGTGCCAGCAGCTTAGCCACGGGACCCTCTGGGGCCAACGTCCTGACTTTC. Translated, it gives CASSLATGPSGANVLTF.

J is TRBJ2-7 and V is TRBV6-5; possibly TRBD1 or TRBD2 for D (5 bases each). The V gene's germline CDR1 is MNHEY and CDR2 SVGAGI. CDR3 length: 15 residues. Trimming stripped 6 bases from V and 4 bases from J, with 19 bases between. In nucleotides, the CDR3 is TGTGCCAGCAGCAGTTTCGGGGACGGATCATACGAGCAGTACTTC. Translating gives CASSSFGDGSYEQYF.

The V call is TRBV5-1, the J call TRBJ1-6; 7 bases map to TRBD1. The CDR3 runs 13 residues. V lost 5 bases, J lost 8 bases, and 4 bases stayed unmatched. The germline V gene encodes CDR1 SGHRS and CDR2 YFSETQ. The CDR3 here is CASRKDRDSPLHF. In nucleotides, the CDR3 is TGCGCCAGCAGAAAAGACAGGGATTCACCCCTCCACTTT.

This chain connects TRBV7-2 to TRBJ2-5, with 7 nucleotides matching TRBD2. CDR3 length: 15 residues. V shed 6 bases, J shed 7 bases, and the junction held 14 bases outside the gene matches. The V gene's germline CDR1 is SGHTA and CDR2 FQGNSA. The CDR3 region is CASSRTGGELGTQYF. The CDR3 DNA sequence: TGTGCCAGCAGTCGTACTGGGGGGGAGTTGGGGACCCAGTACTTC.

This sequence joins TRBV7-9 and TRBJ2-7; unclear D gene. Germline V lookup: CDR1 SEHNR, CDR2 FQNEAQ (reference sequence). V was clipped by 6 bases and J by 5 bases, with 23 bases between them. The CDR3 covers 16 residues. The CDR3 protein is CASSLYSGPASHEQYF. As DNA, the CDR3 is TGTGCCAGCAGTCTATACTCGGGCCCAGCCTCACACGAGCAGTACTTC.

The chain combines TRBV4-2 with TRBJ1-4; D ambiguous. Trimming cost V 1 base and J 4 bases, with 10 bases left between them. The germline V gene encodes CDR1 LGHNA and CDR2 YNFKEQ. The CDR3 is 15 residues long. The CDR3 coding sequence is TGTGCCAGCAGCCAAGCCCGGGAGCTTAATGAAAAACTGTTTTTT. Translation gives CASSQARELNEKLFF.

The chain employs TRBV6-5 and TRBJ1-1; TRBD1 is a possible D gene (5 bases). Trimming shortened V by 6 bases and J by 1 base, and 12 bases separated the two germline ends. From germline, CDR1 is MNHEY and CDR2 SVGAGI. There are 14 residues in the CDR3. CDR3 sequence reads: CASRTWGPNTEAFF. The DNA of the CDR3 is TGTGCCAGCAGGACGTGGGGCCCGAACACTGAAGCTTTCTTT.

CDR3 sequence: CASSTPGGGAITDTQYF. CDR3 in DNA: TGTGCCAGTAGTACCCCCGGCGGGGGGGCAATTACAGATACGCAGTATTTT. The chain uses TRBV19 and TRBJ2-3; 9 bases align to TRBD2. Germline V gene data show CDR1 as LNHDA and CDR2 as SQIVND (reference sequence). After removal of 4 bases from V and 3 bases from J, the junction contained 11 bases not matched to a gene. The CDR3 spans 17 residues.

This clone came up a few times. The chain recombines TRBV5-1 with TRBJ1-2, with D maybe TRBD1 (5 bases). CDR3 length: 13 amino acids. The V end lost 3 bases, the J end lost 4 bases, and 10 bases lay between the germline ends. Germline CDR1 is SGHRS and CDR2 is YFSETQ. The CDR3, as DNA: TGCGCCAGCAGCTACGGGGGAGCCTATGGCTACACCTTC. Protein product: CASSYGGAYGYTF.